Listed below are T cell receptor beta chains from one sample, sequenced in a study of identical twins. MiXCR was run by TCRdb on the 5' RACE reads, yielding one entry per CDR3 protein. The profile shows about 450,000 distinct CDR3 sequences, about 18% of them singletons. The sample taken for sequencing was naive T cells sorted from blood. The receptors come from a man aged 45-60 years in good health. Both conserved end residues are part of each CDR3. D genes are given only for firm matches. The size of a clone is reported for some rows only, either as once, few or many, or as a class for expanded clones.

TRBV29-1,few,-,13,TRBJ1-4,CSGSQGSGEKLFF,TGCAGCGGAAGTCAGGGGTCGGGAGAAAAACTGTTTTTT
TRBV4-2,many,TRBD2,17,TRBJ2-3,CASSQELAGGLTDTQYF,TGTGCCAGCAGCCAAGAACTTGCGGGGGGCCTCACAGATACGCAGTATTTT
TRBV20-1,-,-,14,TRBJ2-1,CSARGGPMYNEQFF,TGCAGTGCTAGAGGGGGCCCTATGTACAATGAGCAGTTCTTC
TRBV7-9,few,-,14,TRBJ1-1,CASSLDSRNTEAFF,TGTGCCAGCAGCTTGGACAGCCGCAACACTGAAGCTTTCTTT
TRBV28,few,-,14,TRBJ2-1,CAILPGSGVNEQFF,TGTGCCATCCTTCCTGGCAGTGGGGTCAATGAGCAGTTCTTC
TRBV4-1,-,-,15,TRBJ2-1,CASSQAWRQGNEQFF,TGCGCCAGCAGCCAAGCCTGGCGCCAGGGGAATGAGCAGTTCTTC
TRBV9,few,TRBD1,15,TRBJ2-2,CASSQRTGDTGELFF,TGTGCCAGCAGCCAGCGGACAGGGGACACCGGGGAGCTGTTTTTT
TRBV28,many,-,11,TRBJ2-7,CSTARTGEQYF,TGTTCTACGGCCAGGACCGGGGAGCAGTACTTC
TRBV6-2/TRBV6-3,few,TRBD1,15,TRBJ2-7,CASKIFADRVHEQYF,TGTGCCAGCAAGATATTCGCGGACAGGGTCCACGAGCAGTACTTC
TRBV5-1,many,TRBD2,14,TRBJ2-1,CASERAGGAVEQFF,TGCGCCAGCGAACGGGCGGGGGGCGCGGTTGAGCAGTTCTTC
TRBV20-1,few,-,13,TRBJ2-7,CSAPAMSSYEQYF,TGCAGTGCCCCCGCAATGAGCTCCTACGAGCAGTACTTC
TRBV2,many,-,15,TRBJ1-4,CASKRWGGEDEKLFF,TGTGCCAGCAAAAGATGGGGTGGAGAGGATGAAAAACTGTTTTTT
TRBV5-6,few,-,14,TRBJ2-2,CASSFWSGAGELFF,TGTGCCAGCAGCTTTTGGTCTGGGGCCGGGGAGCTGTTTTTT
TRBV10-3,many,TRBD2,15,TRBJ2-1,CATRLLAGAYNEQFF,TGTGCCACCAGATTACTAGCGGGGGCCTACAATGAGCAGTTCTTC
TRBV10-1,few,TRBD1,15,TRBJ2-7,CASSDGGQGTYEQYF,TGCGCCAGCAGTGACGGGGGACAGGGTACCTACGAGCAGTACTTC
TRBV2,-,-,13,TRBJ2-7,CASSSEPPYEQYF,TGTGCCAGCAGCTCCGAGCCTCCCTACGAGCAGTACTTC
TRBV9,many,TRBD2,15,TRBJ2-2,CASSVASGRPGELFF,TGTGCCAGCAGCGTAGCTAGCGGGAGGCCCGGGGAGCTGTTTTTT
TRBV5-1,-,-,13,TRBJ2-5,CASSWDWGETQYF,TGCGCCAGCAGCTGGGACTGGGGAGAGACCCAGTACTTC
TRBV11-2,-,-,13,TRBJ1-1,CASSRESRTEAFF,TGTGCCAGCAGCCGAGAAAGTCGCACTGAAGCTTTCTTT
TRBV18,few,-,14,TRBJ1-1,CASSFNRANTEAFF,TGTGCCAGCTCCTTTAACAGGGCCAACACTGAAGCTTTCTTT
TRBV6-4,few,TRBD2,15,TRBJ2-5,CASSEGGGMLETQYF,TGTGCCAGCAGCGAGGGCGGGGGAATGCTGGAGACCCAGTACTTC
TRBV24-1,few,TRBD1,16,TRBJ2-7,CATSDSLTGNLYEQYF,TGTGCCACCAGTGATTCTCTGACAGGGAACCTCTACGAGCAGTACTTC
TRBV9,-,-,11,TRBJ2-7,CASSVGDEQYF,TGTGCCAGCAGCGTAGGTGACGAGCAGTACTTC
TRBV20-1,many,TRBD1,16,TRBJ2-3,CSARDFRTGKTDTQYF,TGCAGTGCTAGAGATTTTAGGACAGGCAAGACAGATACGCAGTATTTT
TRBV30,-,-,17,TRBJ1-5,CAWSPVRRARSNQPQHF,TGTGCCTGGAGCCCCGTCAGGAGGGCGAGGAGCAATCAGCCCCAGCATTTT
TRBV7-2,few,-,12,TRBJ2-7,CASSADLYEQYF,TGTGCCAGCAGCGCAGACTTGTACGAGCAGTACTTC
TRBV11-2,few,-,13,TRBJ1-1,CASSAQGNTEAFF,TGTGCCAGCAGCGCACAGGGGAACACTGAAGCTTTCTTT
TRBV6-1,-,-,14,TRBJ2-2,CASSTDGNTGELFF,TGTGCCAGCAGCACGGACGGGAACACCGGGGAGCTGTTTTTT
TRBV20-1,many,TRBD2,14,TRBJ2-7,CSARDSGGGYEQYF,TGCAGTGCTAGAGATTCAGGCGGGGGCTACGAGCAGTACTTC